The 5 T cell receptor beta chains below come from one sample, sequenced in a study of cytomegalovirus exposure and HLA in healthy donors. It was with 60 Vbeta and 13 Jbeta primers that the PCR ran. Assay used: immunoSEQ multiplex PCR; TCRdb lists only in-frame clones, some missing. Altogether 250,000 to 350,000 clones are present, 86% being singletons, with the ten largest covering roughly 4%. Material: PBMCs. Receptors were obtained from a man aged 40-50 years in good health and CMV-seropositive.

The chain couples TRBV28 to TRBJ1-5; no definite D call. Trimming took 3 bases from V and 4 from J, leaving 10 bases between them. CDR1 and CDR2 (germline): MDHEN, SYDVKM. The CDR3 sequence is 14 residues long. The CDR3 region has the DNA TGTGCCAGCAGTTTGTCGAGACTAAATCAGCCCCAGCATTTT. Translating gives CASSLSRLNQPQHF.

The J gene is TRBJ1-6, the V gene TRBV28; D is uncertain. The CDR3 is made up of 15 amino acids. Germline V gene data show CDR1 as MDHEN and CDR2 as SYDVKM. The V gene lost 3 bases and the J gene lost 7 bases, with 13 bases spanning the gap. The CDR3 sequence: CASSLREVTNSPLHF. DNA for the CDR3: TGTGCCAGCAGTTTGAGGGAAGTAACCAATTCACCCCTCCACTTT.

CDR3 sequence: CALQTGNNQPQHF. The CDR3 DNA reads as TGTGCCCTACAGACAGGGAATAATCAGCCCCAGCATTTT. The J gene is TRBJ1-5, the V gene TRBV30; TRBD1 matches 7 bases. Losses at the gene ends were 8 bases for V and 4 bases for J; bases not matched to a gene: 8. CDR3 length equals 13 residues. Germline lookup yields CDR1 GTSNPN and CDR2 SVGIG (reference sequence).

CDR3 protein: CASSSRGTTEAFF. CDR3 DNA: TGCGCCAGCAGCTCCAGGGGGACCACTGAAGCTTTCTTT. The chain carries TRBV5-1 and TRBJ1-1, with 7 bases aligning to TRBD1. J was trimmed by 4 bases and V by 3 bases; bases with no gene match: 3. There are 13 residues in the CDR3. Germline CDR1 and CDR2: SGHRS and YFSETQ. The variable domain in full, completed from reference TRBV5-1 and TRBJ1-1, reads KAGVTQTPRYLIKTRGQQVTLSCSPISGHRSVSWYQQTPGQGLQFLFEYFSETQRNKGNFPGRFSGRQFSNSRSEMNVSTLELGDSALYLCASSSRGTTEAFFGQGTRLTVV.

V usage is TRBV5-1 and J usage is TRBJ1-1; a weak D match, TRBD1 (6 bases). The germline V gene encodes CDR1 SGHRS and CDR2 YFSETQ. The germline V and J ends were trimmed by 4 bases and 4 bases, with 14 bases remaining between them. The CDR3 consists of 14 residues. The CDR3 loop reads CASSMGHSTTEAFF. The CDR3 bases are TGCGCCAGCAGCATGGGACACTCTACCACTGAAGCTTTCTTT.